A selection of T cell receptor beta chains follows, all from one sample in a study of blood T cell repertoires in COVID-19. TCRdb's table, derived via immunoSEQ multiplex PCR, lists solely in-frame clones and lacks some. The sample shows approximately 110,000 clones, about nine tenths of them seen only once. Sequenced sample: peripheral blood. Receptors originate from a man aged 40-49 years with acute or convalescent COVID-19. The CDR3 runs from the conserved cysteine through the conserved F or W. Each record gives: D gene, V gene, clone size, J gene, CDR3 protein, CDR3 DNA. D genes are given only for firm matches. Size values are once, few and many counts, or a class for expanded clones, and some rows have none.

>TRBD2|TRBV5-4|NA|TRBJ2-2
CASSPRPLAAGSGELFF
TGTGCCAGCAGCCCCCGACCCCTAGCGGCCGGATCCGGGGAGCTGTTTTTT
>NA|TRBV12-3/TRBV12-4|NA|TRBJ1-2
CASSSRGGYTF
TGTGCCAGCAGCAGCCGGGGAGGCTACACCTTC
>NA|TRBV20-1|NA|TRBJ2-1
CSASFAADNEQFF
TGCAGTGCTAGTTTTGCGGCGGACAATGAGCAGTTCTTC
>TRBD1|TRBV6-1|once|TRBJ2-7
CASSEGGQGVYEQYF
TGTGCCAGCAGTGAAGGTGGACAGGGGGTCTACGAGCAGTACTTC
>TRBD2|TRBV18|NA|TRBJ2-3
CASSGLAGDTDTQYF
TGTGCCAGCTCAGGCCTAGCGGGAGACACAGATACGCAGTATTTT
>TRBD2|TRBV3-1/TRBV3-2|NA|TRBJ2-1
CASSLASGKGEQFF
TGTGCCAGCAGCCTGGCTAGCGGGAAAGGTGAGCAGTTCTTC
>TRBD1|TRBV3-1/TRBV3-2|once|TRBJ2-3
CASSQRGQGDTQYF
TGTGCCAGCAGCCAACGAGGACAGGGTGATACGCAGTATTTT
>TRBD2|TRBV5-1|NA|TRBJ2-1
CASSRRTSGRASSYNEQFF
TGCGCCAGCAGCCGAAGGACTAGCGGGAGAGCCAGCTCCTACAATGAGCAGTTCTTC
>TRBD1|TRBV11-3|NA|TRBJ2-1
CASSFAIPGQVYNEQFF
TGTGCCAGCAGCTTCGCAATTCCGGGACAGGTATACAATGAGCAGTTCTTC
>NA|TRBV6-6|NA|TRBJ1-6
CASSPQTVVDSPLHF
TGTGCCAGCAGCCCACAAACCGTGGTCGATTCACCCCTCCACTTT
>TRBD1|TRBV25-1|NA|TRBJ2-7
CASSDHGQGKYEQYF
TGTGCCAGCAGTGACCATGGACAGGGGAAATACGAGCAGTACTTC
>NA|TRBV4-3|once|TRBJ2-7
CASSQDVTGNYEQYF
TGCGCCAGCAGCCAAGATGTTACAGGCAACTACGAGCAGTACTTC
>TRBD1|TRBV18|NA|TRBJ2-1
CASSPGTGVPEMFF
TGTGCCAGCTCCCCCGGGACAGGGGTCCCAGAAATGTTCTTC
>NA|TRBV6-2/TRBV6-3|NA|TRBJ2-1
CASSYWASDNEQFF
TGTGCCAGCAGTTACTGGGCTAGCGACAATGAGCAGTTCTTC
>TRBD2|TRBV10-1|once|TRBJ2-1
CASSESISATSGGYNEQFF
TGCGCCAGCAGTGAGTCCATATCCGCTACTAGCGGGGGATACAATGAGCAGTTCTTC
>TRBD1|TRBV10-3|NA|TRBJ1-6
CATGPGQPNSPLHF
TGTGCCACGGGACCGGGACAGCCTAATTCACCCCTCCACTTT
>TRBD2|TRBV7-8|NA|TRBJ2-2
CASSARGGRTGELFF
TGTGCCAGCAGCGCGCGGGGGGGCCGCACCGGGGAGCTGTTTTTT
>NA|TRBV6-5|NA|TRBJ1-3
CASSPGMGNTIYF
TGTGCCAGCAGTCCCGGGATGGGAAACACCATATATTTT
>NA|TRBV11-2|NA|TRBJ2-7
CASSQMRQLTYEQYF
TGTGCCAGCAGCCAGATGCGGCAGCTTACCTACGAGCAGTACTTC
>NA|TRBV9|NA|TRBJ1-1
CASSVLAGTEAFF
TGTGCCAGCAGCGTACTAGCTGGCACTGAAGCTTTCTTT
>NA|TRBV12-3/TRBV12-4|NA|TRBJ1-2
CASSLEQYYGYTF
TGTGCCAGCAGTTTGGAACAGTACTATGGCTACACCTTC
>NA|TRBV5-6|few|TRBJ2-7
CASSLRVSYEQYF
TGTGCCAGCAGCTTGCGGGTATCCTACGAGCAGTACTTC
>NA|TRBV11-2|NA|TRBJ2-3
CASSPGARHTDTQYF
TGTGCCAGCAGCCCAGGGGCGCGGCACACAGATACGCAGTATTTT
>NA|TRBV11-3|NA|TRBJ2-2
CASSGTSTGELFF
TGTGCCAGCAGCGGGACAAGCACCGGGGAGCTGTTTTTT
>TRBD2|TRBV19|NA|TRBJ2-4
CATRLAGLAKNIQYF
TGTGCCACCAGACTAGCGGGATTAGCCAAAAACATTCAGTACTTC
>TRBD1|TRBV6-2/TRBV6-3|NA|TRBJ1-1
CASSWDRGRRTEAFF
TGTGCCAGCAGTTGGGACAGGGGGCGGCGAACTGAAGCTTTCTTT
>NA|TRBV7-9|NA|TRBJ2-3
CASSSDREADTQYF
TGTGCCAGCAGCTCCGACAGGGAGGCAGATACGCAGTATTTT
>TRBD2|TRBV5-1|NA|TRBJ2-5
CASATRLAGEETQYF
TGCGCCAGCGCTACACGACTAGCGGGAGAAGAGACCCAGTACTTC
>TRBD1|TRBV29-1|NA|TRBJ2-6
CSVDGTASGANVLTF
TGCAGCGTTGACGGGACAGCCTCTGGGGCCAACGTCCTGACTTTC